These 4 T cell receptor beta chains originate from one sample sequenced in a study of T cell responses to AZD1222 COVID-19 vaccine (dated by TCRdb to about 2021). Libraries came from the immunoSEQ multiplex PCR assay. Entries here come from immuneACCESS through TCRdb and include only in-frame sequences with V and J called. Some clones fail to appear in such tables; in the studies checked, an unresolved V gene covers under half of the shortfall, and the cause of the remainder is unknown. This sample gives under 200,000 clones in total; almost 95% of them show up just once. The ten largest clones represent 7% to 9.5% of the sample. In light of the paper, this sample's time point label describes: baseline before first vaccination. The material was peripheral blood, obtained on day 0 of AZD1222 vaccination. These receptors all stem from an adult in good health.

CDR3 nucleotides: TGTGCCAGCAGCAAAGCGACTAGTTCTGTAACTAGCGGGAGAGGAAATGAGCAGTTCTTC. It specifies CASSKATSSVTSGRGNEQFF. This chain links TRBV21-1 with TRBJ2-1; the table's D call of TRBD2 was not tested on the DNA. TRBV21-1 is a listed pseudogene. CDR3 length: 20 amino acids.

The chain recombines TRBV3-1 (or the pseudogene TRBV3-2) with TRBJ1-4; 9 bases align to TRBD1. Germline trimming cut 6 bases from V and 0 bases from J; bases unmatched to any gene: 8. There are 17 residues in the CDR3. Germline values: CDR1 LGHDT, CDR2 YNNKEL (reference sequence). The CDR3 region has the DNA TGTGCCAGCAGTTACCCGGGACAGGGAGCAACTAATGAAAAACTGTTTTTT. Its translation is CASSYPGQGATNEKLFF.

This chain links TRBV10-1 with TRBJ1-1; D is ambiguous. This CDR3 region has 16 residues. Germline assignment: CDR1 WNHNN and CDR2 SYGVQD (reference sequence). The V and J ends lost 3 bases and 4 bases respectively, with 18 bases between them. CDR3 region: CASSDFECGRGTEAFF. The CDR3 DNA is TGCGCCAGCAGTGATTTCGAGTGTGGTCGGGGCACTGAAGCTTTCTTT.

The chain carries TRBV5-6 and TRBJ1-1, with D unclear. With 4 bases removed from V and 8 bases from J, the gap between germline ends came to 21 bases. The germline V gene has CDR1 SGHDT and CDR2 YYEEEE. The CDR3 has 15 residues. The CDR3: CASSPASQYYGEAFF. Here the CDR3 DNA reads TGTGCCAGCAGCCCGGCGTCCCAATATTACGGCGAAGCTTTCTTT.